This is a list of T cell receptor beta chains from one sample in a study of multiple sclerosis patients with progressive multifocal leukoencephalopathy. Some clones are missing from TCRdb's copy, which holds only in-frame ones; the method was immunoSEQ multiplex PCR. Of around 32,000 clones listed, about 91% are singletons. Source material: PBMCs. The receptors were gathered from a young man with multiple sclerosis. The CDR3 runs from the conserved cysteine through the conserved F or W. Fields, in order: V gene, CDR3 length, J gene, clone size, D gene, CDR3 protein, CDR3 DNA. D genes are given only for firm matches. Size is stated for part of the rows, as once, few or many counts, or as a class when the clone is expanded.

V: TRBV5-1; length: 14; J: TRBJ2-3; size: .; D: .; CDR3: CASSSGSSTDTQYF; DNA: TGCGCCAGCAGCTCTGGGTCTAGCACAGATACGCAGTATTTT
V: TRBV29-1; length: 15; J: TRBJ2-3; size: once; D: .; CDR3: CSVEGLRAGTDTQYF; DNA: TGCAGCGTTGAAGGACTCCGGGCGGGGACAGATACGCAGTATTTT
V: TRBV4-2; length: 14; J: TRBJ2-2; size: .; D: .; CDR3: CASSQESGTGELFF; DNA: TGTGCCAGCAGCCAAGAATCGGGGACCGGGGAGCTGTTTTTT
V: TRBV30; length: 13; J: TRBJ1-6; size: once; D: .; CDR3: CAWSLGPRAPLHF; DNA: TGTGCCTGGAGTTTGGGGCCGCGGGCCCCCCTCCACTTT
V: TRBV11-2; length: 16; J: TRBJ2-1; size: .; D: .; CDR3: CASTPGGADYYNEQFF; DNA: TGTGCCAGCACCCCGGGGGGCGCGGACTACTACAATGAGCAGTTCTTC
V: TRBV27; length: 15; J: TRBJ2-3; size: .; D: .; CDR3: CASSLAWETTDTQYF; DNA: TGTGCCAGCAGCCTAGCTTGGGAAACCACAGATACGCAGTATTTT
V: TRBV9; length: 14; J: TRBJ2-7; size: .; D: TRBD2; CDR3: CASSGSGSFYEQYF; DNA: TGTGCCAGCAGCGGTAGCGGGAGTTTCTACGAGCAGTACTTC
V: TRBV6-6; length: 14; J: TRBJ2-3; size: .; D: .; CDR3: CASSVSTVQDTQYF; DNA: TGTGCCAGCAGTGTCTCAACCGTCCAAGATACGCAGTATTTT
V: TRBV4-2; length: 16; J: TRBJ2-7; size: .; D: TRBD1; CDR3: CASSLDWTGGAYEQYF; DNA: TGTGCCAGCAGCCTCGACTGGACAGGGGGCGCCTACGAGCAGTACTTC
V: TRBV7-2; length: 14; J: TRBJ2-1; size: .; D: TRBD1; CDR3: CASSTYRGYNEQFF; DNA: TGTGCCAGCAGCACTTACAGGGGATACAATGAGCAGTTCTTC
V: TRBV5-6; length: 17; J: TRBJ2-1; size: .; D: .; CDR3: CASSLMRRERDDNEQFF; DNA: TGTGCCAGCAGCTTAATGAGGAGGGAGAGGGATGACAATGAGCAGTTCTTC
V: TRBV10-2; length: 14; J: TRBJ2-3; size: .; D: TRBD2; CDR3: CASNLAGGSDTQYF; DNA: TGCGCCAGCAATTTAGCGGGAGGGTCGGATACGCAGTATTTT
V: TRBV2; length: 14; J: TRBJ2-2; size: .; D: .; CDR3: CASSERQSPGELFF; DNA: TGTGCCAGCAGTGAAAGGCAGAGTCCCGGGGAGCTGTTTTTT
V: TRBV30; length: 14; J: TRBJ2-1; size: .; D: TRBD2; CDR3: CAWLGLAGVSEQFF; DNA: TGTGCCTGGCTTGGACTAGCGGGAGTATCTGAGCAGTTCTTC
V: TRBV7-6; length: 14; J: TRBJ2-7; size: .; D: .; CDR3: CASSPGLSSYEQYF; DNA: TGTGCCAGCTCGCCCGGGCTAAGCTCCTACGAGCAGTACTTC
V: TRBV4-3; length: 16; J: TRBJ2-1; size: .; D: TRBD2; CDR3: CASSPSTSGRANEQFF; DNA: TGCGCCAGCAGCCCTTCTACTAGCGGGAGGGCCAATGAGCAGTTCTTC